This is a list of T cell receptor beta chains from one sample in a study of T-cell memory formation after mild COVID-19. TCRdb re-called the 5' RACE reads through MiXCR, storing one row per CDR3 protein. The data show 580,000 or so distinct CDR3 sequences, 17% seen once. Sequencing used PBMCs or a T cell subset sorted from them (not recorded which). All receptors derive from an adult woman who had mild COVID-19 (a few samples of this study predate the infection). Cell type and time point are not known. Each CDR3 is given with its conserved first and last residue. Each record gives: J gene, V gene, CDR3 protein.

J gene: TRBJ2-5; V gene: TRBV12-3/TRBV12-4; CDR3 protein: CASSSLSGVQETQYF
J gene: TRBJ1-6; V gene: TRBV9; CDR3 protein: CASSVVGGGNSPLHF
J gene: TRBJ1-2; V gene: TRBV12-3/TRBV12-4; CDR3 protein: CASSSTSGRNNYGYTF
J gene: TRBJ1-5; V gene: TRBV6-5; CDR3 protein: CASSTGQGMSQPQHF
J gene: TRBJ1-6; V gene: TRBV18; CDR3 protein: CASSPGGEGSPLHF
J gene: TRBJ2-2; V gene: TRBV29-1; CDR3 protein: CSVEVFGIGGSSGGELFF
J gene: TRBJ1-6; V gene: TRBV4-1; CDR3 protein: CASSQQGNSPLHF
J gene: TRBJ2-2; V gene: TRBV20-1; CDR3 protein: CSARDVGELFF
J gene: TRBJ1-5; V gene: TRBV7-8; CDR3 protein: CASSPTKLEPQHF
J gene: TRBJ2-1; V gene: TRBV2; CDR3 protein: CASSGPSGTAYNEQFF
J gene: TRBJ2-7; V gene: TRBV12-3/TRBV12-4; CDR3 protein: CASSLTSGRPNEQYF
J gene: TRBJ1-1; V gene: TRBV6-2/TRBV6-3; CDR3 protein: CASRPQGGSLLNTEAFF
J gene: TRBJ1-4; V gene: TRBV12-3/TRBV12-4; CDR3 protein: CASSPRPGWGDEKLFF
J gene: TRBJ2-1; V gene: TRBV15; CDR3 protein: CATSRDRSNNEQFF
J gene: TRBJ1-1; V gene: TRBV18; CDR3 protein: CASSPPVGQDGWDEAFF
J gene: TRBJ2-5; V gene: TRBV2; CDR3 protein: CASRVGLAGLKYF